Sequencing of this T cell receptor beta chain was carried out in a study of PD-L1 blockade in urothelial cancer. Overall study: Between 0 and 3 chemotherapy regimens preceded treatment for each patient. Blood analysis took place 3 weeks (second dose) and 6 weeks after treatment start. A median approximately 150,000 T cells were found in blood samples.

The CDR3 is made up of 12 amino acids. Germline V CDR1 and CDR2: LGHNA, YNFKEQ. Trimming pared 1 base from V and 12 bases from J, leaving 10 bases between. Time point: pretreatment peripheral blood. This clone was detected only a few times. Synthetic spike-ins, TCR analog templates, were added into each PCR. The protocol was immunoSEQ multiplex PCR, while the TCRdb copy is restricted to in-frame clones and leaves out a portion. The table records around 92,000 clones, roughly 90% of them present only once. The receptor comes from an elderly woman with urothelial cancer. The chain recombines TRBV4-2 with TRBJ2-1, with no clear D. The sequenced sample was PBMCs, obtained around atezolizumab (anti-PD-L1) treatment. CDR3 nucleotide sequence: TGTGCCAGCAGCCAAGGGTCTTACGGGCAGTTCTTC. Translated: CASSQGSYGQFF.